This T cell receptor beta chain is drawn from a study of immune evolution from preneoplasia to lung adenocarcinoma. Points from the study as a whole: Clonality was highest in normal lung, lower in later-stage lesions apparently.

Between the mid-2010s and the late 2010s, patients underwent resection in Japan or China. Histologic diagnosis was independently verified by two lung pathologists. Using immunoSEQ multiplex PCR, the repertoire was profiled, and TCRdb retains in-frame clones only, with some absent. The repertoire has several thousand clones, around 78% of them found once; the top ten carry 7.6%. Regarding this clone: Its specificity is not known.

J lost 3 bases, V lost 4 bases, and 4 bases had no gene match. The germline V gene encodes CDR1 SGHTS and CDR2 YDEGEE. The CDR3 length is 15 residues. This receptor was obtained from an older donor with lung adenocarcinoma. The sample taken for sequencing was FFPE lung adenocarcinoma in situ tissue. The V gene is TRBV5-8, the J gene TRBJ2-3; 11 nucleotides agree with TRBD1. The CDR3 spells CASSLGQGATDTQYF. As DNA, the CDR3 is TGTGCCAGCAGCCTCGGACAGGGGGCGACAGATACGCAGTATTTT.